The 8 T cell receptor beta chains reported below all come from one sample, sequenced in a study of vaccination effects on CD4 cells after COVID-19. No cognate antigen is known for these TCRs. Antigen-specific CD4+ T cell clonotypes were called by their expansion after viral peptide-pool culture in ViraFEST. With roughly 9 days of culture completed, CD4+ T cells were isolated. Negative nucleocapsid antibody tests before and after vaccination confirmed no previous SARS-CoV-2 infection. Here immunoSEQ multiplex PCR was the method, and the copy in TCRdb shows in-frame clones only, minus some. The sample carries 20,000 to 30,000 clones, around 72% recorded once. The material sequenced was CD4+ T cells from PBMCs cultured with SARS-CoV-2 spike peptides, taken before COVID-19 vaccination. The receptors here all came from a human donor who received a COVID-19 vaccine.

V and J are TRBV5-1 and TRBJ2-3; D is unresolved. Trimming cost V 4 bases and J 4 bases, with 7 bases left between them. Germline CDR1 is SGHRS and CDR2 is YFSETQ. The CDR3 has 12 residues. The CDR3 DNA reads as TGCGCCAGCAGCGATGATTCAGATACGCAGTATTTT. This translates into CASSDDSDTQYF. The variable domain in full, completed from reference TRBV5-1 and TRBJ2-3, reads KAGVTQTPRYLIKTRGQQVTLSCSPISGHRSVSWYQQTPGQGLQFLFEYFSETQRNKGNFPGRFSGRQFSNSRSEMNVSTLELGDSALYLCASSDDSDTQYFGPGTRLTVL.

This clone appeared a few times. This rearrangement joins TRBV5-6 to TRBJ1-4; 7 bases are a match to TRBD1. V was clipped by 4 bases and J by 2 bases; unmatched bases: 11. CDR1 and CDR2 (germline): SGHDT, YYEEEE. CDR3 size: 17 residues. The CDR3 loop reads CASSPDRVGATNEKLFF. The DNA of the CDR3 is TGTGCCAGCAGCCCAGACAGGGTAGGAGCGACTAATGAAAAACTGTTTTTT.

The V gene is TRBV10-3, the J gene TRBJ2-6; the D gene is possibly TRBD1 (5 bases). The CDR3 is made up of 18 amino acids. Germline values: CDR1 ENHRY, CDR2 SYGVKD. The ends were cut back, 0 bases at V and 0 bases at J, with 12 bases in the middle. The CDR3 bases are TGTGCCATCAGTGAGTCCGGCAGGGATAGCTCTGGGGCCAACGTCCTGACTTTC. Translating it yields CAISESGRDSSGANVLTF.

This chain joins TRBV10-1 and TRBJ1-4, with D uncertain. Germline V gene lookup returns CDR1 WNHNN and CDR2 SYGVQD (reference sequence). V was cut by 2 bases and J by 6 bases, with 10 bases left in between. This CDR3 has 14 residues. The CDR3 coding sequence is TGCGCCAGCAGTGAGCTTGCCGGATATGAAAAACTGTTTTTT. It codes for CASSELAGYEKLFF.

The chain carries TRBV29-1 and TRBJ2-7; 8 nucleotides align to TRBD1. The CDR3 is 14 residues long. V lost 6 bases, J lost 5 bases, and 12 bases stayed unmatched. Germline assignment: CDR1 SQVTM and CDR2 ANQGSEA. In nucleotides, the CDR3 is TGCAGCGTGTACCTCGGACAGGGCGGGGACGAGCAGTACTTC. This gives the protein CSVYLGQGGDEQYF.

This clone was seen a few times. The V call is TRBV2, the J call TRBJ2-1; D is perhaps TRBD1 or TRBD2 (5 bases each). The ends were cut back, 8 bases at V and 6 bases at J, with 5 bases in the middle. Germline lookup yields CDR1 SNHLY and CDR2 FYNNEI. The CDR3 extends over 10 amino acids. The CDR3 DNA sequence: TGTGCCAGCGGGGGCAATGAGCAGTTCTTC. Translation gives CASGGNEQFF.

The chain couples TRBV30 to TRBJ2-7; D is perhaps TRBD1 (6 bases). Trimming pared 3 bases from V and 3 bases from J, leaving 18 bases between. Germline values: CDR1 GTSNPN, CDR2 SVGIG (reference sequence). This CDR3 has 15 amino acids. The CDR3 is CAWSQGSGAYYEQYF. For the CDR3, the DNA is TGTGCCTGGAGCCAGGGGAGTGGTGCTTACTACGAGCAGTACTTC.

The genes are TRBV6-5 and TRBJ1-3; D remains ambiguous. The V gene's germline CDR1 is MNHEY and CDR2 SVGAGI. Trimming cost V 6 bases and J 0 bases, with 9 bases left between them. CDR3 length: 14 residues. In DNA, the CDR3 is TGTGCCAGCAGGCCCCCAGACTCTGGAAACACCATATATTTT. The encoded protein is CASRPPDSGNTIYF.